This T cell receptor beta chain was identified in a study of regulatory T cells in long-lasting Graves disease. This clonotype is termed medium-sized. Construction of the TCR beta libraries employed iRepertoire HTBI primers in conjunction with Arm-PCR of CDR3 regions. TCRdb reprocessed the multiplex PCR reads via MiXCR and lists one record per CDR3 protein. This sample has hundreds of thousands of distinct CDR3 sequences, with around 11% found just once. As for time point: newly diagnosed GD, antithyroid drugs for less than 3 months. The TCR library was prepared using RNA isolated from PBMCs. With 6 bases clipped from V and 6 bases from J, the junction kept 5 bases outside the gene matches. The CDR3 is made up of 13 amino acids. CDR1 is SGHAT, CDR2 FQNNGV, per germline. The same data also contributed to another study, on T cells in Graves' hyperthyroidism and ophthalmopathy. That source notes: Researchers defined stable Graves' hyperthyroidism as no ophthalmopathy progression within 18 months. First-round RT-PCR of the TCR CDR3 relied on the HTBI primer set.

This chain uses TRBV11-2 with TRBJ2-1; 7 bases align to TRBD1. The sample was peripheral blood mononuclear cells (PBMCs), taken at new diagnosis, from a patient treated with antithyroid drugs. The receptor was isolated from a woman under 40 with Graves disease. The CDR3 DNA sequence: TGTGCCAGCAGACGGCCAGGGGGCAATGAGCAGTTCTTC. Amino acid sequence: CASRRPGGNEQFF.